Given below is one T cell receptor beta chain in context. The source of the sample is a study of blood T cell repertoires in COVID-19. Overall study: Researchers got acute and convalescent COVID-19 samples from the United States, Italy and Spain. T cells, B-cell-depleted T cells, or PBMCs supplied cDNA or gDNA.

The V end lost 2 bases, the J end lost 5 bases, and 10 bases lay between the germline ends. The CDR3 loop spans 14 amino acids. The germline gives CDR1 MNHNY, CDR2 SVGAGI (reference sequence). Using immunoSEQ multiplex PCR, the repertoire was profiled, and TCRdb retains in-frame clones only, with some absent. The data show a few hundred thousand clones, approximately 84% seen once. The chain recombines TRBV6-6 with TRBJ1-5; the D gene is possibly TRBD1 (5 bases). This receptor was taken from a man aged 50-60 years who had recovered from COVID-19. Sequenced sample: peripheral blood. CDR3 sequence (DNA): TGTGCCAGCAGTTACAGGGGTCCCGATCAGCCCCAGCATTTT. Translated, it gives CASSYRGPDQPQHF.